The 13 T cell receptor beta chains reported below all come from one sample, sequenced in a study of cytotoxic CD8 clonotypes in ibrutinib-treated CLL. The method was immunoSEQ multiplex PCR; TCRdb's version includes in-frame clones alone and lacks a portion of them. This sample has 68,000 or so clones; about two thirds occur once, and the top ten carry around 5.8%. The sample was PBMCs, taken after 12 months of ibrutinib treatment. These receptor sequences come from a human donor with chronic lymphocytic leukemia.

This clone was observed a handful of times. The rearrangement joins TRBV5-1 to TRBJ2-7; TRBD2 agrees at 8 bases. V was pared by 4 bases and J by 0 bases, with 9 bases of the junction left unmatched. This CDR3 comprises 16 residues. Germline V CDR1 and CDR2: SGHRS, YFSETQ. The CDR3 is CASSPGGGSYSYEQYF. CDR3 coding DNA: TGCGCCAGCAGCCCCGGCGGGGGGTCCTACTCCTACGAGCAGTACTTC.

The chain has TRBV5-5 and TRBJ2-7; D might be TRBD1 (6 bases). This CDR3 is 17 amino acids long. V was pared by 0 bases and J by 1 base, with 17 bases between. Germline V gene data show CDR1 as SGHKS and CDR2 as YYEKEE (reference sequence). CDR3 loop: CASSLEAEQGFSYEQYF. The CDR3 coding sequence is TGTGCCAGCAGCTTGGAAGCCGAACAGGGTTTTTCCTACGAGCAGTACTTC.

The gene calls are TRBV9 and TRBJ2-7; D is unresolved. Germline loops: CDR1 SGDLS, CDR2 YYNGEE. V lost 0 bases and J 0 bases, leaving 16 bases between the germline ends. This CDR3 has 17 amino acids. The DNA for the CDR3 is TGTGCCAGCAGCGTAGGAGGCGGACGGGTTGGCTCCTACGAGCAGTACTTC. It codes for CASSVGGGRVGSYEQYF.

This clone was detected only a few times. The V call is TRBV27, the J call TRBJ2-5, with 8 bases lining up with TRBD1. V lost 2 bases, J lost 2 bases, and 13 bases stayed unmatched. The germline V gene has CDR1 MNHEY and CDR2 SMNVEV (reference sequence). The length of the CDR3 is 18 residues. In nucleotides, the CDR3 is TGTGCCAGCAGTTTAAGGCGCCCGGACAGGGCAAGGCAAGAGACCCAGTACTTC. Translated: CASSLRRPDRARQETQYF.

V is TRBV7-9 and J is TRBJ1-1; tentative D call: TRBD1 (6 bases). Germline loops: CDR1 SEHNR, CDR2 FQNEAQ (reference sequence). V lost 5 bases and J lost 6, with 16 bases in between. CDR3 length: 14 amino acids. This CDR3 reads CASSPSGGQAEAFF. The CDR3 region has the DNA TGTGCCAGCAGCCCCTCGGGGGGGCAGGCTGAAGCTTTCTTT.

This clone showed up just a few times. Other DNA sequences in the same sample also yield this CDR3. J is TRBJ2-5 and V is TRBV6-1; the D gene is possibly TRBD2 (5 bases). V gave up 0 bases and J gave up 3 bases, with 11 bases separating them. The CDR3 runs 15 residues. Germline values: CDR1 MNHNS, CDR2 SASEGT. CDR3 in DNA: TGTGCCAGCAGTGAAGCAAGCGGCAGAAAAGAGACCCAGTACTTC. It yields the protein CASSEASGRKETQYF.

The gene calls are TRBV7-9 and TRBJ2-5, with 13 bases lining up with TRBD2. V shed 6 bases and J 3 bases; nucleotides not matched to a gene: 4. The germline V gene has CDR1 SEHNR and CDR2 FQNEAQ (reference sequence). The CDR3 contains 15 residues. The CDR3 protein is CASSRGTSGEETQYF. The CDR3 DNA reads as TGTGCCAGCAGTAGAGGGACTAGCGGGGAAGAGACCCAGTACTTC.

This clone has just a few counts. The CDR3 sequence: CASSLVTGNTEAFF. Here the CDR3 DNA reads TGTGCCAGCAGCTTAGTAACGGGGAACACTGAAGCTTTCTTT. The V gene is TRBV7-9, the J gene TRBJ1-1; D uncertain. The CDR3 consists of 14 residues. V lost 1 base and J lost 1, with 7 bases in between. Germline-derived CDR1 and CDR2 are SEHNR and FQNEAQ (reference sequence).

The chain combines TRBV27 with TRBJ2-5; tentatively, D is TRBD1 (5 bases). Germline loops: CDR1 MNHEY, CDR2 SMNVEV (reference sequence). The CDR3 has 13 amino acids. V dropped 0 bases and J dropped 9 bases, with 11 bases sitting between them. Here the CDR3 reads CASSLSAGQAQYF. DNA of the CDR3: TGTGCCAGCAGTTTATCGGCAGGGCAGGCCCAGTACTTC.

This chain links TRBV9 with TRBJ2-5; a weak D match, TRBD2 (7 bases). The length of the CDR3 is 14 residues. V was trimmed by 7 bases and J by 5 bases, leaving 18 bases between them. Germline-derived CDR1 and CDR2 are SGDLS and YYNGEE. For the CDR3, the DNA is TGTGCCAGCGGGGCGGGGGCCTCCCGGGAGACCCAGTACTTC. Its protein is CASGAGASRETQYF.

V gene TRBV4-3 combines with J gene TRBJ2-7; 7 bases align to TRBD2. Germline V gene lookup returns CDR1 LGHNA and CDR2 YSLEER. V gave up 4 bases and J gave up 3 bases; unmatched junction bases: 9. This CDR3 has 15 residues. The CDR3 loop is CASSPHRGVSYEQYF. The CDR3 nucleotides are TGCGCCAGCAGCCCCCACCGGGGGGTTAGCTACGAGCAGTACTTC.

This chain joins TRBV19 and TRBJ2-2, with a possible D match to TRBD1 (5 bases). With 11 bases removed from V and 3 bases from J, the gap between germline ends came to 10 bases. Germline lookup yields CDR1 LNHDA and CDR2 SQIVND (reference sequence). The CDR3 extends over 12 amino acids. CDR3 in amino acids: CAAAGYTGELFF. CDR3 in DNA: TGTGCCGCAGCAGGGTACACCGGGGAGCTGTTTTTT.

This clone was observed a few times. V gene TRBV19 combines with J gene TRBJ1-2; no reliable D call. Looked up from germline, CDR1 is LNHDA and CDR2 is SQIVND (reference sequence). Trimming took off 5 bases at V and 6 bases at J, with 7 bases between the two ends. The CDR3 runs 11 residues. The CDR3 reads CASSWYDGYTF. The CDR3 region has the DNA TGTGCCAGTAGTTGGTACGATGGCTACACCTTC.